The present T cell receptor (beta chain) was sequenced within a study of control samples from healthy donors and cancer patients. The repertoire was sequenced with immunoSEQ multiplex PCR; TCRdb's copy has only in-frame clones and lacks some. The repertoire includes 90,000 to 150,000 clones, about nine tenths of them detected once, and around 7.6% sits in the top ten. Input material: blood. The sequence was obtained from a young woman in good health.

The CDR3 is CASSSGTGAREQYF. The CDR3 coding sequence is TGTGCCAGCAGCTCCGGGACAGGGGCTCGCGAGCAGTACTTC. This sequence joins TRBV7-2 and TRBJ2-7; 10 nucleotides line up with TRBD1. CDR1 is SGHTA and CDR2 is FQGNSA in the germline V gene. The CDR3 has 14 residues. J lost 6 bases, V lost 4 bases, and 6 bases had no gene match.